These T cell receptor beta chains were read from a single sample in a study of blood T cell repertoires in COVID-19. Measured with immunoSEQ multiplex PCR; TCRdb has only the in-frame clones, and not every one. The sample yields 300,000 to 350,000 clones, about nine tenths seen once. Sequencing was done on a sample of peripheral blood. The receptor source for this set is a man aged 25-40 years with COVID-19, enrolled during active disease. The CDR3 runs from the conserved cysteine through the conserved F or W. A D gene is named only where the DNA matches it firmly. The listing skips clone size in some rows; elsewhere it reads once, few, many or a size class.

J	V	D	size	CDR3	DNA
TRBJ2-4	TRBV4-3	TRBD2	NA	CASSQAGTSGSQYF	TGCGCCAGCAGCCAAGCGGGAACTAGCGGTTCTCAGTACTTC
TRBJ2-7	TRBV11-2	NA	NA	CASSLVMDSTEQYF	TGTGCCAGCAGCTTAGTTATGGACAGCACCGAGCAGTACTTC
TRBJ2-7	TRBV30	TRBD2	NA	CAWTAGAGEQYF	TGTGCCTGGACCGCGGGAGCGGGCGAGCAGTACTTC
TRBJ2-2	TRBV3-1/TRBV3-2	NA	NA	CASSPPRAGGDTGELFF	TGTGCCAGCAGCCCCCCTAGGGCAGGCGGGGACACCGGGGAGCTGTTTTTT
TRBJ2-1	TRBV3-1/TRBV3-2	TRBD2	NA	CASSQDELAGAYNEQFF	TGTGCCAGCAGCCAAGATGAACTAGCGGGGGCATACAATGAGCAGTTCTTC
TRBJ2-7	TRBV11-1	NA	NA	CASSWGGQRFNEQYF	TGTGCCAGCAGCTGGGGCGGACAGCGATTCAACGAGCAGTACTTC
TRBJ2-7	TRBV27	TRBD2	NA	CASSYERDYEQYF	TGTGCCAGCAGTTACGAGCGGGACTACGAGCAGTACTTC
TRBJ1-1	TRBV7-9	NA	NA	CASSFLAREVTEAFF	TGTGCCAGCAGCTTTTTAGCCAGGGAGGTCACTGAAGCTTTCTTT
TRBJ1-3	TRBV28	NA	NA	CASSFWTEDGNTIYF	TGTGCCAGCAGTTTTTGGACAGAGGACGGAAACACCATATATTTT
TRBJ2-3	TRBV24-1	TRBD1	once	CATSDRGSNTDTQYF	TGTGCCACCAGTGACAGGGGGTCTAACACAGATACGCAGTATTTT
TRBJ1-1	TRBV10-3	TRBD1	NA	CAISGQGNTEAFF	TGTGCCATCAGCGGACAGGGGAACACTGAAGCTTTCTTT
TRBJ2-5	TRBV7-8	TRBD2	NA	CASSPLTGGPETQYF	TGTGCCAGCAGCCCCCTCACGGGGGGGCCCGAGACCCAGTACTTC
TRBJ2-6	TRBV7-8	NA	NA	CASSLFRGLGANVLTF	TGTGCCAGCAGCTTATTTCGGGGTCTGGGGGCCAACGTCCTGACTTTC
TRBJ1-5	TRBV9	NA	NA	CASSFSGKGDQPQHF	TGTGCCAGCAGCTTCTCAGGGAAGGGGGATCAGCCCCAGCATTTT
TRBJ1-1	TRBV7-9	TRBD1	NA	CASSRPGQGGEAFF	TGTGCCAGCAGCCGACCGGGACAGGGCGGTGAAGCTTTCTTT
TRBJ2-7	TRBV19	NA	NA	CASSIGQFYEQYF	TGTGCCAGTAGTATAGGACAGTTCTACGAGCAGTACTTC
TRBJ2-3	TRBV12-2	NA	NA	CASRLDPRERTDTQYF	TGTGCAAGTCGCTTAGATCCACGGGAGCGCACAGATACGCAGTATTTT
TRBJ2-1	TRBV11-2	TRBD2	NA	CASSLGTSLHNEQFF	TGTGCCAGCAGCTTAGGGACTAGTCTCCACAATGAGCAGTTCTTC
TRBJ1-5	TRBV7-6	NA	NA	CASSFYSNQPQHF	TGTGCCAGCAGCTTTTATAGCAATCAGCCCCAGCATTTT
TRBJ2-1	TRBV19	NA	NA	CASSSIFSYNEQFF	TGTGCCAGTAGTTCTATTTTCTCCTACAATGAGCAGTTCTTC
TRBJ1-5	TRBV10-3	TRBD1	NA	CAIRGTGESNQPQHF	TGTGCCATCAGGGGGACAGGGGAAAGCAATCAGCCCCAGCATTTT
TRBJ2-5	TRBV24-1	TRBD2	NA	CATSDSGGDQQETQYF	TGTGCCACCAGTGATAGTGGGGGGGATCAACAAGAGACCCAGTACTTC
TRBJ1-2	TRBV3-1/TRBV3-2	NA	NA	CASSPLENRYYGYTF	TGTGCCAGCTCACCCCTTGAGAACAGATACTATGGCTACACCTTC
TRBJ2-5	TRBV5-1	TRBD2	NA	CASSLQKREEETQYF	TGCGCCAGCAGCTTGCAGAAGCGGGAGGAGGAGACCCAGTACTTC
TRBJ1-2	TRBV7-9	NA	NA	CASTLGDYGYTF	TGTGCCAGCACCTTGGGCGACTATGGCTACACCTTC
TRBJ2-3	TRBV9	NA	NA	CASSVVRTASTDTQYF	TGTGCCAGCAGCGTAGTTAGAACAGCTAGCACAGATACGCAGTATTTT
TRBJ1-2	TRBV19	TRBD1	NA	CASSIVGQLRPNYGYTF	TGTGCCAGTAGTATAGTGGGACAGCTTCGACCGAACTATGGCTACACCTTC
TRBJ1-1	TRBV7-2	NA	NA	CASSFQGTLNTEAFF	TGTGCCAGCAGCTTCCAGGGAACTCTGAACACTGAAGCTTTCTTT
TRBJ2-7	TRBV4-2	TRBD1	NA	CASSQDSTDRGLEQYF	TGTGCCAGCAGCCAAGATTCAACGGACAGGGGGCTCGAGCAGTACTTC
TRBJ1-1	TRBV28	TRBD1	NA	CASSSGQGANTEAFF	TGTGCCAGCAGTTCCGGACAGGGGGCGAACACTGAAGCTTTCTTT
TRBJ2-7	TRBV5-1	NA	NA	CASSRDLAHGPGEQYF	TGCGCCAGCAGCCGAGATCTAGCGCACGGGCCGGGCGAGCAGTACTTC
TRBJ1-2	TRBV16	NA	NA	CASSQWWERGTNYGYTF	TGTGCCAGCAGCCAATGGTGGGAAAGGGGAACTAACTATGGCTACACCTTC
TRBJ2-3	TRBV19	NA	few	CASSLNRGTDTQYF	TGTGCCAGTAGTCTGAACCGGGGAACAGATACGCAGTATTTT
TRBJ1-2	TRBV5-1	TRBD1	NA	CASSPSGQGVGSYGYTF	TGCGCCAGCAGCCCGTCGGGACAGGGGGTTGGCAGCTATGGCTACACCTTC
TRBJ2-1	TRBV10-1	TRBD1	NA	CASPHGTGSYNEQFF	TGCGCCAGCCCACATGGGACAGGGTCCTACAATGAGCAGTTCTTC
TRBJ1-4	TRBV28	NA	NA	CASSLGAGIGKLFF	TGTGCCAGCAGTTTGGGTGCAGGGATCGGAAAACTGTTTTTT
TRBJ1-4	TRBV6-2/TRBV6-3	TRBD1	NA	CASSLQGAANEKLFF	TGTGCCAGCAGTTTACAGGGGGCTGCTAATGAAAAACTGTTTTTT